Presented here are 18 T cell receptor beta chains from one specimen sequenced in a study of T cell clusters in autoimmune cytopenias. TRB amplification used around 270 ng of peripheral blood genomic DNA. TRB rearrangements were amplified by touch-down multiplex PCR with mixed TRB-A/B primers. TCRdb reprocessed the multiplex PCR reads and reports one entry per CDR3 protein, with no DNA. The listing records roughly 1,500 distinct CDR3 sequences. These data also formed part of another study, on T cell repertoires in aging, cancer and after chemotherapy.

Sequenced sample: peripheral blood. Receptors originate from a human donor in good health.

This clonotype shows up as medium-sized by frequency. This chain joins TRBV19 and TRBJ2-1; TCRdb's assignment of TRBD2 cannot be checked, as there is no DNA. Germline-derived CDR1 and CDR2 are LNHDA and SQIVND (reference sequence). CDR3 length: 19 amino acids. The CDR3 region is CASSPLGREAPFIDNEQFF.

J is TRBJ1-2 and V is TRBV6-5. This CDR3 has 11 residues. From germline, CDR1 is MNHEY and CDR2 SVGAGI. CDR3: CASTDNYGYTF.

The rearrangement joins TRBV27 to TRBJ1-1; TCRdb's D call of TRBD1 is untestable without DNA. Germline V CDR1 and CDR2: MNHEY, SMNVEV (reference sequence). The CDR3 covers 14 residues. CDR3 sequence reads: CASSFRDRGAEAFF.

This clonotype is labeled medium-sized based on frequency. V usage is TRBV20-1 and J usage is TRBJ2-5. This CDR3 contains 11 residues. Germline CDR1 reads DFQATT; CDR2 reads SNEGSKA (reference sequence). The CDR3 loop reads CSARDLGTQYF.

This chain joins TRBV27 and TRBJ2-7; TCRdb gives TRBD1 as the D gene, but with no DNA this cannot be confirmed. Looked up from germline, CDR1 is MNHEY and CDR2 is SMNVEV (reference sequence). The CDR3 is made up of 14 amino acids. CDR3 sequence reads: CASSPGQGTYEQYF.

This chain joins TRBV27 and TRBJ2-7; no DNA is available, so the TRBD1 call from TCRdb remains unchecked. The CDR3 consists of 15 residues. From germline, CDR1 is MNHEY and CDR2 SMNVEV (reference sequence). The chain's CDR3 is CASSFGQGSPYEQYF.

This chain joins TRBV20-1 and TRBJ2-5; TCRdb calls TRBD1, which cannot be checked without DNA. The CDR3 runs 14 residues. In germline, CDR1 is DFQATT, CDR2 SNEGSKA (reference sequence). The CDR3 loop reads CSAYGTGERETQYF.

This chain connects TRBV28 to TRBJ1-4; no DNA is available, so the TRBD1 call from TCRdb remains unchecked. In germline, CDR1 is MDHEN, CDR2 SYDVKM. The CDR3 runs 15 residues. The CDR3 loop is CASSLNKGATEKLFF.

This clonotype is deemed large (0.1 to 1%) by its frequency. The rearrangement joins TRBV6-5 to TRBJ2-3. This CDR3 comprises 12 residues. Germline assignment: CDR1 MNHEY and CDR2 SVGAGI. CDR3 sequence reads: CASKSSTDTQYF.

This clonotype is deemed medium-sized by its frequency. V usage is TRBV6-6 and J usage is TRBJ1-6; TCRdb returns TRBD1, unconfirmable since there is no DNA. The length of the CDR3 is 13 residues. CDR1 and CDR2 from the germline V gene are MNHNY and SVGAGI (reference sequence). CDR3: CASRQRYNSPLHF.

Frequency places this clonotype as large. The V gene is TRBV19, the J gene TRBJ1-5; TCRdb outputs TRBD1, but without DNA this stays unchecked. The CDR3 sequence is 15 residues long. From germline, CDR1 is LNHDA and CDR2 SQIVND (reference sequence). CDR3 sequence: CASRKGTGGDQPQHF.

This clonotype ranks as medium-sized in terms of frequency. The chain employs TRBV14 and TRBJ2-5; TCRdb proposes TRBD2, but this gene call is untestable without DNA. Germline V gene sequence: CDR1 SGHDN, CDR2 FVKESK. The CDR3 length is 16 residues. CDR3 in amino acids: CASSLPGLAGRETQYF.

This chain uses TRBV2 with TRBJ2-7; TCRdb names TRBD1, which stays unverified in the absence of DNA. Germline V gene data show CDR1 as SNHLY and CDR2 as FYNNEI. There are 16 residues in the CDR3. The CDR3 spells CASSGVATDVSYEQYF.

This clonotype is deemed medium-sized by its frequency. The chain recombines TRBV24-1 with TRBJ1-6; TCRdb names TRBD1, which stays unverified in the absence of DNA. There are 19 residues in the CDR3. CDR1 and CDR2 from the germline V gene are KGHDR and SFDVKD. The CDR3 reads CATSERPRGRSSYNSPLHF.

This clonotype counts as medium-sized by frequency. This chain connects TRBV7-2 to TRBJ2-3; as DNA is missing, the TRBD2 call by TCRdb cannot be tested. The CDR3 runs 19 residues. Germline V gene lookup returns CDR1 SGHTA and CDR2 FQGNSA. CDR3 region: CASSLTGTRGITSTDTQYF.

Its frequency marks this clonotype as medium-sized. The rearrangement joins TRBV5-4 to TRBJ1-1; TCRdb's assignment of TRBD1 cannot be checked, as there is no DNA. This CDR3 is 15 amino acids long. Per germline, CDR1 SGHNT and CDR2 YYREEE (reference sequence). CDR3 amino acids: CASSSIRPGDTEAFF.

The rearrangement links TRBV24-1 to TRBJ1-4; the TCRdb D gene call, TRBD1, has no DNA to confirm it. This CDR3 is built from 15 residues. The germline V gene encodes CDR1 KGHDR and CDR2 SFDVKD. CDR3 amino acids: CATSDSRGHNEKLFF.

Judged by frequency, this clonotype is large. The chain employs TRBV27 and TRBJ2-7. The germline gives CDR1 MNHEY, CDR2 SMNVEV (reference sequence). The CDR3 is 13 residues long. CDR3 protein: CASSSSGSAEQYF.